This TCR beta chain was recovered during a study of cytomegalovirus exposure and HLA in healthy donors. Of note for this clone: Antigen specificity is unknown.

Findings of the study overall: TCR beta sequences reportedly predicted most subjects' HLA-A and HLA-B alleles accurately. One cluster of highly shared sequence variants probably arose as a sequencing artifact.

V was shortened by 7 bases and J by 2 bases, with 8 bases between the two germline ends. The CDR3 runs 12 residues. Germline CDR1 is SQVTM and CDR2 is ANQGSEA. Primers for the PCR totalled 60 Vbeta and 13 Jbeta. As processed by the authors: Later, an analysis found 80 million or so unique TCR beta chains, and about 10 million of these were shared. Repertoires were generated with immunoSEQ multiplex PCR, while TCRdb's copy carries only in-frame clones and drops some. The V and J calls and clone size come from that table; D and trimming were worked out from the DNA. Of tens of thousands of clones listed, 80% were seen once; the top ten hold more than 4%.

The source of this sequence is a woman in her 30s in good health and CMV-seronegative. Sequencing was carried out using PBMCs. This sequence joins TRBV29-1 and TRBJ2-2; tentatively, D is TRBD1 (6 bases). CDR3 DNA sequence: TGCAGCGGACAGGTTAACACCGGGGAGCTGTTTTTT. Its protein is CSGQVNTGELFF.